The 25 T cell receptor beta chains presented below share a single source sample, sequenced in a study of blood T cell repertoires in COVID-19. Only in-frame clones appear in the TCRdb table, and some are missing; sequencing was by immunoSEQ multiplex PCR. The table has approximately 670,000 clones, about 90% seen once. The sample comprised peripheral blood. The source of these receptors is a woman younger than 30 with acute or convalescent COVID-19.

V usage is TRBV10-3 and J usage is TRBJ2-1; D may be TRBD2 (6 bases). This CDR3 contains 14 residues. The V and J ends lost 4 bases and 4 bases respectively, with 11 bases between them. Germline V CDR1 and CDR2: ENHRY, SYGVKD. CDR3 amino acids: CAISAAGSYNEQFF. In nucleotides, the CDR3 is TGTGCCATCAGTGCGGCGGGGTCATACAATGAGCAGTTCTTC.

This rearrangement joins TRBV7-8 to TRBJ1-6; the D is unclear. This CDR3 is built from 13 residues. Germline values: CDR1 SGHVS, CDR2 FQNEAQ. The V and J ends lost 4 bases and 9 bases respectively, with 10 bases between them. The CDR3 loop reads CASSSPGGSPLHF. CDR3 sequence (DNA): TGTGCCAGCAGCTCCCCGGGAGGTTCACCCCTCCACTTT.

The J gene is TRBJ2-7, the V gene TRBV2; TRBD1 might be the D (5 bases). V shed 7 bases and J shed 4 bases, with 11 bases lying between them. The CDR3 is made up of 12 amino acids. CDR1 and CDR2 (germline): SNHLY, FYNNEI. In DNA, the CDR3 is TGTGCCAGCACAAGTAGGGGTTACGAGCAGTACTTC. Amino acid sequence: CASTSRGYEQYF.

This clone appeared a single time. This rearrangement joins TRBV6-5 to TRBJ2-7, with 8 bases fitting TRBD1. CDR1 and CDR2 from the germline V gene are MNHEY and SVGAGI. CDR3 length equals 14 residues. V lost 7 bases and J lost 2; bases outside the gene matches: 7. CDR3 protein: CASKRGTGAYEQYF. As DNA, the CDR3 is TGTGCCAGCAAGAGAGGGACAGGAGCCTACGAGCAGTACTTC.

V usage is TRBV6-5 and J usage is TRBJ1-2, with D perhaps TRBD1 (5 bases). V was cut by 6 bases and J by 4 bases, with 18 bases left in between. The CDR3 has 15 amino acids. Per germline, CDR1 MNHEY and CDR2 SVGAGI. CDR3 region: CASSVISQGTYGYTF. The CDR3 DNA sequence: TGTGCCAGCAGCGTCATTAGTCAGGGTACCTATGGCTACACCTTC.

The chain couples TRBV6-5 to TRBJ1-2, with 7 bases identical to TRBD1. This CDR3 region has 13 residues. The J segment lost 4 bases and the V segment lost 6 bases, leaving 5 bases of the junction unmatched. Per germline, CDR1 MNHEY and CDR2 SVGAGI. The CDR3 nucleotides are TGTGCCAGCAGCGCGGGACAGACCTATGGCTACACCTTC. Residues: CASSAGQTYGYTF.

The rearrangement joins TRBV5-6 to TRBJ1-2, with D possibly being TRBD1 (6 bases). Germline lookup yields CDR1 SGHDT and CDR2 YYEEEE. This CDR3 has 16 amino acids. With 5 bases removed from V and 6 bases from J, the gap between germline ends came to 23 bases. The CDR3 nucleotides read TGTGCCAGCAGGAGGGACCCGGGACATTCGCTCGATGGCTACACCTTC. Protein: CASRRDPGHSLDGYTF.

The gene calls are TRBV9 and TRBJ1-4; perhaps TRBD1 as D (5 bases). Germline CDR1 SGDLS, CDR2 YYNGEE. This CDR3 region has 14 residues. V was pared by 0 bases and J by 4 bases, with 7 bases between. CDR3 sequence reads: CASSVGGNNEKLFF. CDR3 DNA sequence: TGTGCCAGCAGCGTAGGGGGCAATAATGAAAAACTGTTTTTT.

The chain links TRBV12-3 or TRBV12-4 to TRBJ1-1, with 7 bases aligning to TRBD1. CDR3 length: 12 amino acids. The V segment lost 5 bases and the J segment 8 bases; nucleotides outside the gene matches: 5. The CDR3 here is CASSEPGQEAFF. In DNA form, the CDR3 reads TGTGCCAGCAGTGAACCGGGACAGGAAGCTTTCTTT.

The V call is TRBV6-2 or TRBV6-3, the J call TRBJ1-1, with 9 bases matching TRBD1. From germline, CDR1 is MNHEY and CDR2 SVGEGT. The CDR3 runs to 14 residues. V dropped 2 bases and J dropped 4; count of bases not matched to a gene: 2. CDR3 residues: CASSYDRGVTEAFF. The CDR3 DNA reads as TGTGCCAGCAGTTACGACAGGGGGGTCACTGAAGCTTTCTTT.

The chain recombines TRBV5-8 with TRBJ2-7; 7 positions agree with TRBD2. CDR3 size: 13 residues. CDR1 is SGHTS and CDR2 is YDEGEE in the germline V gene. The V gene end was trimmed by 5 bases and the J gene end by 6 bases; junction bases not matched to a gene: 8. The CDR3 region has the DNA TGTGCCAGCAGTCCCGGGAGGCGGCTCGAGCAGTACTTC. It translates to CASSPGRRLEQYF.

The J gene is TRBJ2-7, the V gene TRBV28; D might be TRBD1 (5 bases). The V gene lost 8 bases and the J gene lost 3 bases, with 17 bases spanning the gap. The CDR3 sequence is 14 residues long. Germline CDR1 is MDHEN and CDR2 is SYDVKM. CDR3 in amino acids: CASSTSGLHYEQYF. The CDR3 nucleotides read TGTGCCAGCTCAACCTCAGGGTTGCACTACGAGCAGTACTTC.

The CDR3: CASSHRGTDTQYF. Here the CDR3 DNA reads TGTGCCAGCAGCCACAGGGGAACAGATACGCAGTATTTT. The rearrangement links TRBV11-3 to TRBJ2-3; 7 nucleotides match TRBD1. The trim removed 5 bases at V and 3 bases at J, leaving 2 bases unmatched. Germline V CDR1 and CDR2: SGHNT, YENEEA. This CDR3 has 13 residues.

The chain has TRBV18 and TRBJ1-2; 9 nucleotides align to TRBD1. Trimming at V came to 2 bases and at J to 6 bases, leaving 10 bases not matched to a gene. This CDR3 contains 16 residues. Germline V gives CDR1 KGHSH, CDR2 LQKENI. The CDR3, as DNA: TGTGCCAGCTCACCAGATGCCGGGACAGGGACTAATGGCTACACCTTC. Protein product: CASSPDAGTGTNGYTF.

The CDR3 spells CASRPNPGQGAHTGELFF. In DNA form, the CDR3 reads TGTGCCAGCAGGCCAAACCCCGGACAGGGGGCTCACACCGGGGAGCTGTTTTTT. V is TRBV13 and J is TRBJ2-2; 11 bases are shared with TRBD1. Unmatched junction bases numbered 12, after V lost 6 bases and J lost 3 bases. CDR1 PRHDT and CDR2 FYEKMQ come from the germline V gene (reference sequence). This CDR3 has 18 residues.

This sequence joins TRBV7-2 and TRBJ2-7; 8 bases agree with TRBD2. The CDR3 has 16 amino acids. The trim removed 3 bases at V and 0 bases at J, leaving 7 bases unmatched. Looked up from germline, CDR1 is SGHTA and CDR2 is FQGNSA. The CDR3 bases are TGTGCCAGCAGCTTGGACGGGGGGGCTAGCTCCTACGAGCAGTACTTC. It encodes CASSLDGGASSYEQYF.

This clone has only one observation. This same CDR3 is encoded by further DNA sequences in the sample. DNA for the CDR3: TGTGCCACCCGGGACAGCCCAGATACGCAGTATTTT. Translated, it gives CATRDSPDTQYF. The genes are TRBV24-1 and TRBJ2-3; TRBD1 matches 7 bases. This CDR3 is built from 12 residues. V dropped 9 bases and J dropped 4; count of bases not matched to a gene: 3. Germline assignment: CDR1 KGHDR and CDR2 SFDVKD.

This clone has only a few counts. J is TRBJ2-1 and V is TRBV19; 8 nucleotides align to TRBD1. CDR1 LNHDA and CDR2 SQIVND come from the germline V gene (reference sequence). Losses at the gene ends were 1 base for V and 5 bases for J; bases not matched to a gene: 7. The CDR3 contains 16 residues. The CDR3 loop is CASSIVETGDHNEQFF. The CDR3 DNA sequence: TGTGCCAGTAGTATAGTTGAGACAGGGGACCACAATGAGCAGTTCTTC.

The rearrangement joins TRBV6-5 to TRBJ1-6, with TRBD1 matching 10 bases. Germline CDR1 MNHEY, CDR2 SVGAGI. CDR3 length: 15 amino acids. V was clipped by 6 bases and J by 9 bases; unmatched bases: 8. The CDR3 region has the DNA TGTGCCAGCAGCCGACAGGGGGCTGGAGCTTCACCCCTCCACTTT. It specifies CASSRQGAGASPLHF.

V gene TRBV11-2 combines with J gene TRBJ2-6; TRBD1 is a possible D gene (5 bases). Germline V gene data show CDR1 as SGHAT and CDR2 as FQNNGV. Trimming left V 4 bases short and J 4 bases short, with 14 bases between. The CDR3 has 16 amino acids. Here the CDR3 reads CASSSYTGAGANVLTF. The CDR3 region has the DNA TGTGCCAGCAGCTCATATACAGGTGCGGGGGCCAACGTCCTGACTTTC.

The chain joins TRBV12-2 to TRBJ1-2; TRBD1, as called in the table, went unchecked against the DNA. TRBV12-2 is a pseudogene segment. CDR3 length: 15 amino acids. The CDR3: CASRRRTGWDYGYTF. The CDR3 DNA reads TGTGCAAGTCGCAGACGGACAGGCTGGGACTATGGCTACACCTTC.

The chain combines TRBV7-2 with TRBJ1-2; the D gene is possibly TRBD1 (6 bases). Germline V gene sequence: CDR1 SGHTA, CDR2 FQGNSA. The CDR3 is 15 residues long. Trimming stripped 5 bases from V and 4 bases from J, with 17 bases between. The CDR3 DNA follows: TGTGCCAGCAGCATACTAACAGGGTTAGGCTATGGCTACACCTTC. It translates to CASSILTGLGYGYTF.

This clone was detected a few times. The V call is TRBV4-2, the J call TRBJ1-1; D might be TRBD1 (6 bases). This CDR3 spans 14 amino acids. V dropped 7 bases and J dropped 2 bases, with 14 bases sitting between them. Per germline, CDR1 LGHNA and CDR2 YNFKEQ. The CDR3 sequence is CASTIRGYNTEAFF. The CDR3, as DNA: TGTGCCAGCACGATCAGGGGCTACAACACTGAAGCTTTCTTT.

This CDR3 reads CATSDADRGDYGYTF. The CDR3 DNA reads TGTGCCACCAGTGACGCGGACAGGGGGGATTATGGCTACACCTTC. This sequence joins TRBV24-1 and TRBJ1-2; 10 nucleotides align to TRBD1. The CDR3 sequence is 15 residues long. Germline V lookup: CDR1 KGHDR, CDR2 SFDVKD. The junction had 6 bases not matched to a gene; V was cut back by 4 bases and J by 5 bases.

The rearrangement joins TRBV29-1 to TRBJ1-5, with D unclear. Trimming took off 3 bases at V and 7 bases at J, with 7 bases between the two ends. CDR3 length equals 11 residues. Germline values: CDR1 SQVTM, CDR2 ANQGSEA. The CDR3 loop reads CSVDIGQPQHF. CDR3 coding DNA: TGCAGCGTTGATATCGGGCAGCCCCAGCATTTT.